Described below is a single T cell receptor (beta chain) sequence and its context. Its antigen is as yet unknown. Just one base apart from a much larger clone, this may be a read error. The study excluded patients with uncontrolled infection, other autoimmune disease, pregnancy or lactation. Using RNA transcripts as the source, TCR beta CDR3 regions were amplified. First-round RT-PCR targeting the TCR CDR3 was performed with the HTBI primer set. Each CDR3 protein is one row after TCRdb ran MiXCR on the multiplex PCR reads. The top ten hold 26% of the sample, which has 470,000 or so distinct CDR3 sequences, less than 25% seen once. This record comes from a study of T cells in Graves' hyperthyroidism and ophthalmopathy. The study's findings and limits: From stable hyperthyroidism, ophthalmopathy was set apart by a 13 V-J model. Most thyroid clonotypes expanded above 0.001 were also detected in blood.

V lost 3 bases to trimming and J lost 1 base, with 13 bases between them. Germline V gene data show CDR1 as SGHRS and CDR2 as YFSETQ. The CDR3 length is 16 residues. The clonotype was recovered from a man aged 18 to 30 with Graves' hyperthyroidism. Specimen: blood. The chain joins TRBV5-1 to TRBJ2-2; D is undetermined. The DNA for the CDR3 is TGCGCCAGCAGCTGGGGAATAGGGTGGAACACCGGGGAGCTGTTTTTT. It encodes CASSWGIGWNTGELFF.